The rows below give T cell receptor beta chains drawn from one sample of a study of CD8+CD57+ T cells in acquired aplastic anemia. TCRdb re-analysed the reads in MiXCR, keeping a single row per CDR3 protein. The sample consists of about 120,000 distinct CDR3 sequences, about 60% of them appearing once. What was sequenced was sorted CD4+, CD8+, or CD8+CD57+ T cells (not recorded which) from PBMCs. These receptors came from a human donor with aplastic anemia. The CDR3 runs from the conserved cysteine through the conserved F or W. The order of the fields is V gene, D gene, J gene, clone size, CDR3 DNA, CDR3 protein. The D gene is left open where the match is weak. Where a row states a size, it is once, few, many or the class of an expanded clone; other rows omit it.

TRBV5-6	.	TRBJ2-1	.	TGTGCCAGCAGCTTGGCGCCGGCGGGGGCCCGGGGAAATGAGCAGTTCTTC	CASSLAPAGARGNEQFF
TRBV7-3	.	TRBJ1-4	.	TGTGCCAGCAGCTCAAATACCGCGGGAGTTAATGAAAAACTGTTTTTT	CASSSNTAGVNEKLFF
TRBV20-1	TRBD1	TRBJ2-3	once	TGCAGTGCTAGGGGGGACAGGGGGCATGGAGATACGCAGTATTTT	CSARGDRGHGDTQYF
TRBV15	.	TRBJ1-4	.	TGTGCCACCAGCAGAGAAGCCAGGAATGAAAAACTGTTTTTT	CATSREARNEKLFF
TRBV7-6	TRBD2	TRBJ2-3	many	TGTGCCAGCAGCTTGGGGACCCTCGCGGGAGGGCCTATAGATACGCAGTATTTT	CASSLGTLAGGPIDTQYF
TRBV2	.	TRBJ2-5	few	TGTGCCAGCAGTGTCATGACAGCCCAAGAGACCCAGTACTTC	CASSVMTAQETQYF
TRBV10-2	TRBD2	TRBJ2-3	many	TGCGCCACCTCTCAGTGTCCTAGCGGGGGGGGAGATACGCAGTATTTT	CATSQCPSGGGDTQYF
TRBV6-5	.	TRBJ1-2	many	TGTGCCAGCAGTTACGAGGACACGGATAGGGGCTACACCTTC	CASSYEDTDRGYTF
TRBV25-1	.	TRBJ2-7	few	TGTGCCAGCAGTGAGGGCCCCCCTTTCTACTGGGATGTGCGGGTATTC	CASSEGPPFYWDVRVF
TRBV24-1	.	TRBJ2-2	.	TGTGCCACCAGTGGAGGACAGAACGCCGGGGAGCTGTTTTTT	CATSGGQNAGELFF
TRBV25-1	TRBD1	TRBJ1-2	medium-sized	TGTGCCAGCAGTGACTCGACAGGGGTACGAGTCTATGGCTACACCTTC	CASSDSTGVRVYGYTF
TRBV20-1	.	TRBJ2-3	.	TGCAGTGCTAGGCCCGGGGGCGCGGGAGATACGCAGTATTTT	CSARPGGAGDTQYF
TRBV29-1	TRBD1	TRBJ2-7	many	TGCAGCGTTGAAGCGATGGGGACAGGAAAAAGCTCCTACGAGCAGTACTTC	CSVEAMGTGKSSYEQYF
TRBV29-1	.	TRBJ1-2	.	TGCAGCAGTTACTCGAGGGAGGGACTCGACTATGGCTACACCTTC	CSSYSREGLDYGYTF
TRBV7-3	.	TRBJ2-7	.	TGTGCCAGCAGCTTAGCGAGATCTTTGGAGCACTTC	CASSLARSLEHF
TRBV2	TRBD2	TRBJ2-7	.	TGTGCCAGCACGGGAGGGGCCGAGCAGTACTTC	CASTGGAEQYF
TRBV7-9	.	TRBJ2-5	many	TGTGCCAGCAGCTTAGTAGTGCCCCGGGAGACCCAGTACTTC	CASSLVVPRETQYF
TRBV20-1	TRBD1	TRBJ2-1	.	TGCAGTGCTAGAGGGACAGGGGGCTTCTACAATGAGCAGTTCTTC	CSARGTGGFYNEQFF
TRBV7-2	.	TRBJ2-2	.	TGTGCCAGCAGCCCCCGCGACGGGGAGCTGTTTTTT	CASSPRDGELFF
TRBV4-3	TRBD1	TRBJ2-7	many	TGCGCCAGCAGCCAAGATTGGCAGGGGGTCTACGAGCAGTACTTC	CASSQDWQGVYEQYF
TRBV2	TRBD1	TRBJ2-2	.	TGTGCCAGCCGGACAGGCGGCACCGGGGAGCTGTTTTTT	CASRTGGTGELFF
TRBV7-8	TRBD1	TRBJ2-5	.	TGTGCCAGCAGCAGCGGACAGGTCCAAGAGACCCAGTACTTC	CASSSGQVQETQYF
TRBV6-2/TRBV6-3	TRBD1	TRBJ2-7	few	TGTGCCAGCACCTTCGAGGGGACAGGGGCCTACGAGCAGTACTTC	CASTFEGTGAYEQYF
TRBV5-1	.	TRBJ2-1	.	TGCGCCAGCAGCGTACTCGGGACCTCATCATCAGAGCAGTTCTTC	CASSVLGTSSSEQFF
TRBV5-6	.	TRBJ2-7	many	TGTGCCAGCAGTTCGAGGGAAACCTACGAGCAGTACTTC	CASSSRETYEQYF
TRBV9	.	TRBJ2-1	.	TGTGCCAGCAGCGTAGCCGACAATGAGCAGTTCTTC	CASSVADNEQFF
TRBV6-2/TRBV6-3	.	TRBJ1-1	.	TGTGCCAGCAGTTGGCCGGCTTCGAACACTGAAGCTTTCTTT	CASSWPASNTEAFF
TRBV10-3	.	TRBJ1-2	.	TGTGCCATCAGTGACGCCCTTGCAGTCAACTATGGCTACACCTTC	CAISDALAVNYGYTF
TRBV6-1	TRBD1	TRBJ2-3	.	TGTGCCAGCATCCCCGCTTACAGGGGGAGCACAGATACGCAGTATTTT	CASIPAYRGSTDTQYF
TRBV29-1	TRBD2	TRBJ2-7	.	TGCAGCGTTGAAGAGTCGGGTAGCGGGACCGAGCAGTACTTC	CSVEESGSGTEQYF
TRBV5-6	TRBD1	TRBJ1-2	once	TGTGCCAGCAGCTTGGACAGGGGAGTATTCGGCTACACCTTC	CASSLDRGVFGYTF
TRBV24-1	.	TRBJ1-2	many	TGTGCCACCAGTGATTACCGTCGCGGGGGCGAGGATGGCTACACCTTC	CATSDYRRGGEDGYTF
TRBV6-4	TRBD1	TRBJ2-3	many	TGTGCCAGCAGTGACGGGACAGGGGGCACAGATACGCAGTATTTT	CASSDGTGGTDTQYF
TRBV10-1	TRBD1	TRBJ2-7	.	TGCGCCAGCTTTACCCCCGAGGACAGGTGTGTCTACGAGCAGTGCTTC	CASFTPEDRCVYEQCF
TRBV5-4	TRBD2	TRBJ2-1	.	TGTGCCAGCAGCTCCGTGACTAGCGGATACAATGAGCAGTTCTTC	CASSSVTSGYNEQFF
TRBV10-1	.	TRBJ2-5	.	TGCGCCAGCCATCGACCTGGACAGCGCGCCGGGGAGACCCAGTACTTC	CASHRPGQRAGETQYF
TRBV27	.	TRBJ2-3	.	TGTGCCAGCAGTCCTTACACAGATACGCAGTATTTT	CASSPYTDTQYF
TRBV5-5	TRBD1	TRBJ1-1	.	TGTGCCAGCAGCTCACCCAGGGGGCGTGGGAACACTGAAGCTTTCTTT	CASSSPRGRGNTEAFF
TRBV20-1	.	TRBJ2-7	medium-sized	TGCAGTGCTAGAGATCTTGCGGAAGAGCAGTACTTC	CSARDLAEEQYF
TRBV10-3	.	TRBJ2-7	many	TGTGCCATGAGGGACTCCTACGAGCAGTACTTC	CAMRDSYEQYF
TRBV10-3	.	TRBJ2-7	once	TGTGCCATCAGTGAGGGAGAATACGAGCAGTACTTC	CAISEGEYEQYF
TRBV6-4	.	TRBJ2-6	.	TGTGCCAGCAGGCCGACATCGGGGTCTGGGGCCAACGTCCTGACTTTC	CASRPTSGSGANVLTF
TRBV29-1	.	TRBJ1-2	.	TGCAGCGTTGCTGGGGGCGGACGAAACTATGGCTACACCTTC	CSVAGGGRNYGYTF